Shown below are 15 T cell receptor beta chains from a single sample sequenced in a study of shared clonotypes between healthy human individuals. The method was immunoSEQ multiplex PCR; TCRdb's version includes in-frame clones alone and lacks a portion of them. Here the sample spans 2 million to 2.5 million clones, roughly 93% being singletons. Sequenced: naive CD4+ T cells from PBMCs. Sample subset: CD45RA+ positively selected. The origin of the receptors is a man aged 18 to 29 in good health. Some clones in this sample may be carry-over from other donors' samples.

CDR3 loop: CASSPSGGGFGELFF. The CDR3 nucleotides read TGCGCCAGCAGCCCATCTGGCGGGGGCTTCGGGGAGCTGTTTTTT. This chain links TRBV5-1 with TRBJ2-2; D may be TRBD2 (7 bases). The CDR3 contains 15 residues. V dropped 4 bases and J dropped 7 bases, with 17 bases sitting between them. Germline CDR1 is SGHRS and CDR2 is YFSETQ. Together with reference TRBV5-1 and TRBJ2-2, the CDR3 gives the full variable domain: KAGVTQTPRYLIKTRGQQVTLSCSPISGHRSVSWYQQTPGQGLQFLFEYFSETQRNKGNFPGRFSGRQFSNSRSEMNVSTLELGDSALYLCASSPSGGGFGELFFGEGSRLTVL.

This chain connects TRBV7-8 to TRBJ2-5; TRBD1 matches at 10 bases. The CDR3 consists of 15 residues. The junction had 8 bases not matched to a gene; V was cut back by 5 bases and J by 5 bases. Germline loops: CDR1 SGHVS, CDR2 FQNEAQ. CDR3 sequence reads: CASSPRDRGIETQYF. The CDR3 coding sequence is TGTGCCAGCAGCCCGAGGGACAGGGGAATTGAGACCCAGTACTTC.

V and J are TRBV6-5 and TRBJ2-7, with TRBD1 matching 10 bases. Germline V gene sequence: CDR1 MNHEY, CDR2 SVGAGI. With 5 bases clipped from V and 5 bases from J, the junction kept 3 bases outside the gene matches. The CDR3 totals 13 residues. CDR3 in DNA: TGTGCCAGCAGTGGGACAGGGGTGGACGAGCAGTACTTC. Translated, it gives CASSGTGVDEQYF.

In its sample, this clone was seen once. This sequence joins TRBV7-2 and TRBJ1-3; 7 nucleotides line up with TRBD1. The CDR3 covers 15 residues. Trimming at V came to 0 bases and at J to 4 bases, leaving 3 bases not matched to a gene. The germline CDR1 and CDR2 sequences are SGHTA and FQGNSA. Written as DNA, the CDR3 is TGTGCCAGCAGCTTAGCTGCGGGACAGGGAAACACCATATATTTT. Protein product: CASSLAAGQGNTIYF.

The CDR3 reads CASSKQGADYGYTF. The CDR3 coding sequence is TGCGCCAGCAGCAAGCAGGGGGCCGACTATGGCTACACCTTC. The chain is built from TRBV5-1 and TRBJ1-2, with TRBD1 identical over 8 bases. Germline lookup yields CDR1 SGHRS and CDR2 YFSETQ. With 4 bases clipped from V and 3 bases from J, the junction kept 5 bases outside the gene matches. This CDR3 is 14 amino acids long. The full variable domain, completed using reference TRBV5-1 and TRBJ1-2, is KAGVTQTPRYLIKTRGQQVTLSCSPISGHRSVSWYQQTPGQGLQFLFEYFSETQRNKGNFPGRFSGRQFSNSRSEMNVSTLELGDSALYLCASSKQGADYGYTFGSGTRLTVV.

This clone was detected once. Other DNA sequences from this sample encode an identical CDR3 as well. The chain is built from TRBV7-2 and TRBJ2-5; TRBD2 matches 8 bases. In germline, CDR1 is SGHTA, CDR2 FQGNSA. This CDR3 has 15 amino acids. V lost 0 bases to trimming and J lost 1 base; unmatched junction nucleotides: 1. CDR3 nucleotide sequence: TGTGCCAGCAGCTTAGCTAGCGGGACCCAAGAGACCCAGTACTTC. Translated: CASSLASGTQETQYF.

The chain carries TRBV10-3 and TRBJ2-7; D gene ambiguous. The germline V gene has CDR1 ENHRY and CDR2 SYGVKD. V was trimmed by 6 bases and J by 2 bases, leaving 14 bases between them. The CDR3 runs 14 residues. The CDR3 sequence: CAISDSIPPYEQYF. The CDR3, as DNA: TGTGCCATCAGCGACTCTATTCCCCCCTACGAGCAGTACTTC.

The chain has TRBV18 and TRBJ1-3, with 9 bases fitting TRBD1. Germline loops: CDR1 KGHSH, CDR2 LQKENI. The CDR3 extends over 17 amino acids. With 6 bases clipped from V and 0 bases from J, the junction kept 9 bases outside the gene matches. The CDR3, as DNA: TGTGCCAGCTCCCAGGACAGGGGCCGCGCCTCTGGAAACACCATATATTTT. Translation gives CASSQDRGRASGNTIYF.

J is TRBJ1-2 and V is TRBV19; no firm D call. The V gene's germline CDR1 is LNHDA and CDR2 SQIVND (reference sequence). V was trimmed by 3 bases and J by 4 bases, leaving 9 bases between them. This CDR3 contains 13 residues. The CDR3 protein is CASSIGVGYGYTF. CDR3 DNA: TGTGCCAGTAGTATCGGGGTTGGCTATGGCTACACCTTC.

The gene calls are TRBV7-2 and TRBJ2-3; TRBD2 matches 11 bases. V trimming: 4 bases; J trimming: 2 bases; junction bases outside the gene matches: 8. Germline CDR1 reads SGHTA; CDR2 reads FQGNSA. The CDR3 spans 17 residues. CDR3 amino acids: CASSSRLAGGTTDTQYF. CDR3 in DNA: TGTGCCAGCAGCTCCCGTCTAGCGGGAGGAACCACAGATACGCAGTATTTT.

The chain recombines TRBV29-1 with TRBJ2-1; a possible D gene is TRBD2 (7 bases). Germline CDR1 SQVTM, CDR2 ANQGSEA. V was shortened by 8 bases and J by 8 bases, with 16 bases between the two germline ends. There are 12 residues in the CDR3. CDR3 residues: CSPGGPADEQFF. For the CDR3, the DNA is TGCAGCCCCGGGGGGCCGGCAGATGAGCAGTTCTTC.

The chain links TRBV7-2 to TRBJ1-5; D gene ambiguous. The V gene's germline CDR1 is SGHTA and CDR2 FQGNSA. The CDR3 loop spans 15 amino acids. The V end was cut by 5 bases, the J end by 0 bases, with 11 bases between. This CDR3 is CASSPRPNSNQPQHF. In nucleotides, the CDR3 is TGTGCCAGCAGCCCCAGGCCGAATAGCAATCAGCCCCAGCATTTT.

The chain employs TRBV7-3 and TRBJ2-5; D gene ambiguous. Between the trimmed V and J ends, which lost 3 bases and 1 base, there was a span of 12 bases. Germline CDR1 is SGHTA and CDR2 is FQGTGA. The CDR3 runs 15 residues. The CDR3 is CASSFSGGPQETQYF. The CDR3 coding sequence is TGTGCCAGCAGCTTTTCGGGTGGGCCCCAAGAGACCCAGTACTTC.

The chain recombines TRBV27 with TRBJ1-1; TRBD1 aligns across 9 bases. The CDR3 length is 14 residues. CDR1 MNHEY and CDR2 SMNVEV come from the germline V gene (reference sequence). The junction had 9 bases not matched to a gene; V was cut back by 7 bases and J by 6 bases. The CDR3 here is CASKYRDRDAEAFF. CDR3 DNA: TGTGCCAGCAAATACCGGGACAGGGACGCTGAAGCTTTCTTT.

Only one count was recorded for this clone. V is TRBV30 and J is TRBJ2-5; D call uncertain. The V gene's germline CDR1 is GTSNPN and CDR2 SVGIG (reference sequence). V lost 3 bases, J lost 4 bases, and 15 bases lay in between. CDR3 length: 14 residues. The CDR3 DNA reads TGTGCCTGGAGGGGTCTAGGTTATTTAGAGACCCAGTACTTC. Encoded protein: CAWRGLGYLETQYF.